What follows is one T cell receptor beta chain and its context. Its antigen is undetermined. Arm-PCR of CDR3 regions with iRepertoire HTBI primers generated TCR beta libraries. One entry per CDR3 protein, called by TCRdb with MiXCR from the multiplex PCR reads. In the table there are 500,000 to 800,000 distinct CDR3 sequences, about 30% of which are singletons. V was clipped by 0 bases and J by 0 bases, with 11 bases between them. The CDR3 is 16 residues long. The sample originates from a study of regulatory T cells in long-lasting Graves disease. The overall study: More than 5 years of antithyroid drugs with positive TSH receptor antibodies defined persistent Graves' disease.

This sample's time point: persistent/refractory GD, antithyroid drugs over 5 years with positive TRAb. RNA from PBMCs was the source of the TCR library. Each patient gave approximately 9.6 milliliters of EDTA-anticoagulated peripheral blood. The study's findings and limits: Persistent Graves' patients showed a TCR diversity that was lower than that of newly diagnosed ones. Persistent disease preferred TRBV28, TRBJ1-2 and TRBJ2-5.

The sequence was obtained from a female donor with Graves disease. Sequencing used peripheral blood mononuclear cells (PBMCs), obtained when the disease was refractory, from a patient treated with antithyroid drugs. J is TRBJ1-2 and V is TRBV12-3 or TRBV12-4, with D perhaps matching TRBD1 (6 bases). The CDR3 region has the DNA TGTGCCAGCAGTTTAGCGCTACAGGGACCTAACTATGGCTACACCTTC. Translating gives CASSLALQGPNYGYTF.